The present T cell receptor beta chain was sequenced within a study of human T cells and chemical hapten exposure. The CDR3 contains 16 residues. V trimming: 5 bases; J trimming: 2 bases; junction bases outside the gene matches: 7. Germline CDR1 reads SGHNT; CDR2 reads YYREEE (reference sequence). The sample's time point: patch test 1, 2 weeks after DPC sensitization. The treatment is: therapeutic diphenylcyclopropenone sensitization with weekly scalp DPC. In this sample, this clonotype turned up a few times. One entry per CDR3 protein, called by TCRdb with MiXCR from the RACE reads. The table shows 340,000 or so distinct CDR3 sequences, with roughly 6.9% occurring only once.

V gene TRBV5-4 combines with J gene TRBJ2-3, with 11 bases matching TRBD2. The sample consisted of whole blood, taken in connection with sensitization to the hapten diphenylcyclopropenone (DPC). This sequence originates from a woman younger than 35 with alopecia areata. Some clones in this sample may be carry-over from other donors' samples. As DNA, the CDR3 is TGTGCCAGCAGACCTAGCGGGGGGAGTTACACAGATACGCAGTATTTT. It specifies CASRPSGGSYTDTQYF.